The sequence of this TCR beta chain was determined in a study of cytomegalovirus exposure and HLA in healthy donors. On the study more broadly: According to later analysis, the same platform produced the approximately 130 validation and several hundred first-cohort repertoires.

Broader study findings: The authors listed around 150 TCR beta chains as cytomegalovirus-associated. Rare TCR sequences predominated, though certain public TCRs were found in many donors.

Notes on this clone: Its antigen remains unknown.

The CDR3 is made up of 13 amino acids. The germline CDR1 and CDR2 sequences are SGHDT and YYEEEE. V lost 4 bases to trimming and J lost 7 bases; unmatched junction nucleotides: 7. The assay was immunoSEQ multiplex PCR, and TCRdb's table has in-frame clones only and misses some. The data contain fewer than 350,000 clones, roughly 90% of them singletons. The sample consisted of PBMCs. The J gene is TRBJ1-1, the V gene TRBV5-6; TRBD1 agrees at 7 bases. The clonotype was recovered from a woman aged 18-29 years in good health and CMV-seronegative. CDR3: CASSHRDSYEAFF. The CDR3, as DNA: TGTGCCAGCAGCCACCGGGACAGCTATGAAGCTTTCTTT.